This T cell receptor (beta chain) was profiled in a study of technical replicates of blood from four donors. The CDR3 spans 13 residues. V lost 5 bases and J lost 4, with 11 bases in between. Germline values: CDR1 LNHNV, CDR2 YYDKDF (reference sequence). This table comes from immunoSEQ multiplex PCR, and its TCRdb copy is limited to in-frame clones, with some not included. The repertoire consists of about 100,000 clones, with approximately 96% occurring once and the leading ten covering around 0.3%. The chain carries TRBV15 and TRBJ1-1, with D possibly TRBD1 on 6 matching bases. The sequenced sample was T cells isolated from PBMCs. The sequence came from a human donor in good health. The CDR3 sequence: CATSGLGGTEAFF. The CDR3 coding sequence is TGTGCCACCAGCGGATTAGGGGGCACTGAAGCTTTCTTT.